This T cell receptor beta chain was captured by sequencing in a study of T cell repertoires in cytomegalovirus infection. On the study more broadly: Through public TCR beta signatures, both CMV infection and matching HLA type were indicated. Findings of the study overall: Adding up the frequency of public TCR beta families identified people who carried CMV plus the relevant HLA. The ex vivo response was dominated by HLA-C-restricted CMV-specific TCR beta clonotypes.

From the reads, TCRdb called clonotypes with MiXCR, one entry per CDR3 protein. The sample carries about 530,000 distinct CDR3 sequences, about 30% recorded once. As to this clonotype: Antigen: not known.

V lost 2 bases, J lost 4 bases, and 5 bases stayed unmatched. The CDR3 has 15 residues. Germline V lookup: CDR1 LNHDA, CDR2 SQIVND (reference sequence). This clonotype was obtained from a human donor in good health (CMV status not recorded). Some clones in this sample may be carry-over from other donors' samples. The J gene is TRBJ2-5, the V gene TRBV19, with 9 positions matching TRBD1. Specimen: PBMCs. The CDR3 is CASSIPGQGLETQYF. The CDR3 nucleotides read TGTGCCAGTAGTATACCGGGACAGGGATTAGAGACCCAGTACTTC.